Presented here are 27 T cell receptor beta chains from one specimen sequenced in a study of T cells in Graves' hyperthyroidism and ophthalmopathy. From RNA transcripts, TCR beta CDR3 regions were amplified. TCR CDR3 underwent first-round RT-PCR with the HTBI primer set. TCRdb recomputed calls from the multiplex PCR reads with MiXCR, one row per CDR3 protein. The table records roughly 130,000 distinct CDR3 sequences, over 20% of them present only once. Sequenced: blood. These TCRs come from a woman in her forties or fifties with Graves' hyperthyroidism that later progressed to Graves' ophthalmopathy.

CDR3 sequence (DNA): TGTGCCAGCAGCGGGATGGGGGCGGGGAACATTCAGTACTTC. Translation: CASSGMGAGNIQYF. J is TRBJ2-4 and V is TRBV7-2; perhaps D is TRBD1 or TRBD2 (6 bases each). This CDR3 is 14 amino acids long. Germline V gene lookup returns CDR1 SGHTA and CDR2 FQGNSA. Trimming pared 5 bases from V and 7 bases from J, leaving 15 bases between.

V and J are TRBV20-1 and TRBJ2-3, with TRBD2 identical over 9 bases. The CDR3 runs 15 residues. Germline trimming cut 1 base from V and 2 bases from J; bases unmatched to any gene: 4. Germline lookup yields CDR1 DFQATT and CDR2 SNEGSKA (reference sequence). CDR3 bases: TGCAGTGCTAGAGCAGCGGGAGGACACACAGATACGCAGTATTTT. The encoded protein is CSARAAGGHTDTQYF.

This clonotype was seen more than once but under ten times. The chain recombines TRBV24-1 with TRBJ1-5; TRBD1 aligns across 7 bases. The CDR3 spans 14 residues. CDR1 KGHDR and CDR2 SFDVKD come from the germline V gene. With V trimmed by 9 bases and J by 0 bases, 4 bases remained unmatched. The CDR3 bases are TGTGCCACCGCTGGGACAGCTAGCAATCAGCCCCAGCATTTT. Amino acids: CATAGTASNQPQHF.

Remarks on this clonotype: One end of the junction fails to match germline, which may point to a read error. The rearrangement links TRBV5-1 to TRBJ1-6; D gene ambiguous. Germline V gives CDR1 SGHRS, CDR2 YFSETQ. CDR3 size: 16 residues. The CDR3 sequence is CAGSPDARNHNSPLHF. In nucleotides, the CDR3 is TGCGCCGGCAGCCCTGATGCACGGAATCATAATTCACCCCTCCACTTT.

The sample holds many counts of this clonotype. The chain recombines TRBV20-1 with TRBJ2-5; 8 nucleotides agree with TRBD2. Germline-derived CDR1 and CDR2 are DFQATT and SNEGSKA (reference sequence). Unmatched junction bases numbered 4, after V lost 6 bases and J lost 1 base. The CDR3 runs 13 residues. The CDR3, as DNA: TGCAGTGCACAGGGACTAGGCCAAGAGACCCAGTACTTC. Translation: CSAQGLGQETQYF.

The sample holds many counts of this clonotype. The gene calls are TRBV5-1 and TRBJ2-3, with a weak D call TRBD2 (5 bases). The V and J ends lost 2 bases and 3 bases respectively, with 16 bases between them. The CDR3 covers 16 residues. Germline-derived CDR1 and CDR2 are SGHRS and YFSETQ. CDR3 in DNA: TGCGCCAGCAGCTTCCAGGTTGGGAGAGCAACAGATACGCAGTATTTT. This encodes CASSFQVGRATDTQYF.

This clonotype appeared many times. The CDR3 spells CATHPAAGGQPQHF. The CDR3 DNA follows: TGTGCCACCCACCCGGCAGCCGGGGGTCAGCCCCAGCATTTT. The chain combines TRBV10-3 with TRBJ1-5, with D maybe TRBD1 (5 bases). This CDR3 is 14 amino acids long. The V end lost 10 bases, the J end lost 6 bases, and 19 bases lay between the germline ends. Germline V lookup: CDR1 ENHRY, CDR2 SYGVKD.

This clonotype showed up many times. The CDR3 coding sequence is TGTGCCAGCAGCCCCGACAGGGTTGGTACCACCGGGGAGCTGTTTTTT. Its protein product is CASSPDRVGTTGELFF. The V gene is TRBV7-3, the J gene TRBJ2-2; 7 bases are a match to TRBD1. Germline V gene sequence: CDR1 SGHTA, CDR2 FQGTGA. V lost 5 bases and J lost 4; bases outside the gene matches: 10. The length of the CDR3 is 16 residues.

This clonotype has only one observation. V gene TRBV5-1 combines with J gene TRBJ2-3; D might be TRBD2 (6 bases). This CDR3 contains 16 residues. Germline V CDR1 and CDR2: SGHRS, YFSETQ. Trimming took 0 bases from V and 9 from J, leaving 20 bases between them. The CDR3: CASSLDPGLHRRTQYF. The CDR3 DNA is TGCGCCAGCAGCTTGGACCCGGGACTCCATAGGCGAACGCAGTATTTT.

This clonotype has more than one count but fewer than ten. The rearrangement links TRBV27 to TRBJ2-5; 14 bases align to TRBD2. CDR1 and CDR2 from the germline V gene are MNHEY and SMNVEV (reference sequence). V lost 8 bases and J lost 10; bases outside the gene matches: 3. The CDR3 is 12 residues long. The CDR3 loop reads CASGGTSGSQYF. The CDR3 coding sequence is TGTGCCAGCGGAGGGACTAGCGGGAGCCAGTACTTC.

This clonotype was counted at least ten times. J is TRBJ2-2 and V is TRBV27; 9 nucleotides agree with TRBD2. CDR3 size: 16 residues. Trimming took 1 base from V and 4 from J; bases not matched to a gene: 4. In germline, CDR1 is MNHEY, CDR2 SMNVEV (reference sequence). The DNA for the CDR3 is TGTGCCAGCAGTTTATTAAAAGCGGGAGGCACCGGGGAGCTGTTTTTT. Amino acids: CASSLLKAGGTGELFF.

The chain uses TRBV28 and TRBJ2-5; 10 positions agree with TRBD2. Germline lookup yields CDR1 MDHEN and CDR2 SYDVKM. V was clipped by 1 base and J by 5 bases; unmatched bases: 10. The CDR3 extends over 17 amino acids. The CDR3 protein is CASSLSASGSRGETQYF. DNA for the CDR3: TGTGCCAGCAGTTTATCGGCTAGCGGGAGCCGTGGGGAGACCCAGTACTTC.

The sample holds many counts of this clonotype. This rearrangement joins TRBV7-9 to TRBJ2-3; D is unclear. The V gene's germline CDR1 is SEHNR and CDR2 FQNEAQ (reference sequence). The CDR3 is made up of 13 amino acids. Trimming took 0 bases from V and 7 from J, leaving 8 bases between them. The CDR3: CASSLAQGNTQYF. Here the CDR3 DNA reads TGTGCCAGCAGCTTAGCGCAAGGAAATACGCAGTATTTT.

This chain links TRBV12-3 or TRBV12-4 with TRBJ1-3; a weak D match, TRBD1 (6 bases). The ends were cut back, 2 bases at V and 2 bases at J, with 10 bases in the middle. The CDR3 has 15 amino acids. The CDR3 coding sequence is TGTGCCAGCAGTTTAAAGGCAGGGGCTGGAAACACCATATATTTT. Translated, it gives CASSLKAGAGNTIYF.

This clonotype was detected many times. V and J are TRBV3-1 and TRBJ2-3; D possibly matches TRBD1 or TRBD2 (5 bases each). V lost 4 bases to trimming and J lost 5 bases, with 13 bases between them. The CDR3 contains 14 residues. Germline V gene lookup returns CDR1 LGHDT and CDR2 YNNKEL (reference sequence). CDR3 sequence reads: CASSPPRAGDTQYF. Here the CDR3 DNA reads TGTGCCAGCAGCCCTCCCAGGGCGGGAGATACGCAGTATTTT.

This clonotype was seen many times. The chain links TRBV5-1 to TRBJ1-2; TRBD1 matches at 8 bases. V gave up 4 bases and J gave up 5 bases; unmatched junction bases: 10. Germline V gene lookup returns CDR1 SGHRS and CDR2 YFSETQ. The CDR3 spans 15 residues. CDR3 amino acids: CASSTDRGRVYGYTF. The DNA of the CDR3 is TGCGCCAGCAGCACAGACAGGGGAAGAGTTTATGGCTACACCTTC.

This clonotype has more than one count but fewer than ten. V and J are TRBV11-2 and TRBJ1-3; no clear D. CDR1 is SGHAT, CDR2 FQNNGV, per germline. V was clipped by 4 bases and J by 0 bases, with 13 bases between them. The CDR3 is made up of 16 amino acids. The CDR3: CASSSSIWGSGNTIYF. CDR3 coding DNA: TGTGCCAGCAGCTCCTCGATCTGGGGCTCTGGAAACACCATATATTTT. Combining the CDR3 with reference TRBV11-2 and TRBJ1-3 gives the whole variable domain EAGVAQSPRYKIIEKRQSVAFWCNPISGHATLYWYQQILGQGPKLLIQFQNNGVVDDSQLPKDRFSAERLKGVDSTLKIQPAKLEDSAVYLCASSSSIWGSGNTIYFGEGSWLTVV.

The J gene is TRBJ1-2, the V gene TRBV6-1; 7 bases fit TRBD1. The length of the CDR3 is 15 residues. Trimming at V came to 8 bases and at J to 4 bases, leaving 13 bases not matched to a gene. CDR1 is MNHNS, CDR2 SASEGT, per germline. This chain's CDR3 is CASALDTGQSYGYTF. CDR3 bases: TGTGCCAGCGCCTTAGATACGGGACAGAGCTATGGCTACACCTTC.

This clonotype showed up many times. The rearrangement joins TRBV15 to TRBJ2-5, with D tentatively TRBD2 (6 bases). Deletions cut 0 bases from V and 0 bases from J, with 17 bases between. The CDR3 is 18 amino acids. The germline gives CDR1 LNHNV, CDR2 YYDKDF (reference sequence). CDR3 protein: CATSRDPAVGGYQETQYF. The CDR3 DNA sequence: TGTGCCACCAGCAGAGACCCAGCGGTTGGAGGGTACCAAGAGACCCAGTACTTC.

For this clonotype: Sequence at one end of the junction differs from germline and may be a read error. The CDR3: CVSSLTVQTEAFF. The CDR3 DNA follows: TGTGTCAGCAGCTTAACAGTGCAGACTGAAGCTTTCTTT. The V and J genes are TRBV6-2 or TRBV6-3 and TRBJ1-1, with D hard to call. Germline assignment: CDR1 MNHEY and CDR2 SVGEGT. The length of the CDR3 is 13 residues.

This clonotype was seen repeatedly, ten times or more. The V call is TRBV29-1, the J call TRBJ1-2; maybe TRBD1 (5 bases). The CDR3 covers 13 residues. The germline gives CDR1 SQVTM, CDR2 ANQGSEA. V lost 6 bases to trimming and J lost 3 bases, with 14 bases between them. The CDR3 loop is CSVRGSGYYGYTF. The CDR3 DNA sequence: TGCAGCGTCCGAGGATCAGGGTACTATGGCTACACCTTC. The full variable domain, completed using reference TRBV29-1 and TRBJ1-2, is SAVISQKPSRDICQRGTSLTIQCQVDSQVTMMFWYRQQPGQSLTLIATANQGSEATYESGFVIDKFPISRPNLTFSTLTVSNMSPEDSSIYLCSVRGSGYYGYTFGSGTRLTVV.

This chain joins TRBV5-1 and TRBJ2-7; 8 bases match TRBD1. The CDR3 runs 16 residues. Germline V gene sequence: CDR1 SGHRS, CDR2 YFSETQ. J gave up 7 bases and V 0 bases, and 12 bases lay outside the gene matches. The CDR3 loop is CASSLAVGNRDREQYF. CDR3 DNA sequence: TGCGCCAGCAGCTTGGCGGTGGGCAATCGGGACAGGGAGCAGTACTTC.

This clonotype was found a few times. The chain recombines TRBV20-1 with TRBJ1-1, with a tentative D call TRBD1 (6 bases). V was trimmed by 6 bases and J by 0 bases, leaving 14 bases between them. The CDR3 consists of 14 residues. Germline V CDR1 and CDR2: DFQATT, SNEGSKA (reference sequence). CDR3 in DNA: TGCAGTGCCCTAGAGGGGGGGATGAACACTGAAGCTTTCTTT. Protein: CSALEGGMNTEAFF.

This clonotype turned up a few times. The chain joins TRBV19 to TRBJ1-5; D perhaps matches TRBD1 (6 bases). Trimming shortened V by 3 bases and J by 3 bases, and 15 bases separated the two germline ends. Germline V gives CDR1 LNHDA, CDR2 SQIVND (reference sequence). This CDR3 is built from 16 residues. CDR3 region: CASSMGQGYDNQPQHF. CDR3 sequence (DNA): TGTGCCAGTAGTATGGGGCAGGGGTACGACAATCAGCCCCAGCATTTT.

The chain has TRBV25-1 and TRBJ2-7; a possible D gene is TRBD2 (5 bases). Germline assignment: CDR1 MGHDK and CDR2 SYGVNS. V lost 5 bases, J lost 3 bases, and 23 bases lay in between. The CDR3 consists of 17 residues. This CDR3 is CASSPSYRSGVRYEQYF. The DNA of the CDR3 is TGTGCCAGCAGTCCCTCCTACCGGTCCGGGGTCCGCTACGAGCAGTACTTC.

At least ten counts were recorded for this clonotype. The chain has TRBV3-1 and TRBJ1-4, with D perhaps TRBD1 (6 bases). The germline V gene encodes CDR1 LGHDT and CDR2 YNNKEL (reference sequence). Trimming shortened V by 7 bases and J by 2 bases, and 8 bases separated the two germline ends. This CDR3 spans 13 amino acids. Here the CDR3 reads CASTGVTNEKLFF. The CDR3 DNA reads TGTGCCAGCACAGGGGTGACTAATGAAAAACTGTTTTTT.

This clonotype has a handful of counts. The genes are TRBV5-1 and TRBJ1-5; TRBD1 might be the D (6 bases). V lost 4 bases and J 2 bases, leaving 16 bases between the germline ends. Germline CDR1 and CDR2: SGHRS and YFSETQ. The CDR3 runs to 16 residues. CDR3 coding DNA: TGCGCCAGCAGCCCTCAGGGGATGTCGGGCAATCAGCCCCAGCATTTT. Amino acid sequence: CASSPQGMSGNQPQHF.